This T cell receptor beta chain is drawn from a study of T cells after yellow fever vaccination. Study conclusions and caveats: Just a small share of clonotypes turned up in the CD4 compartment as well as the CD8 compartment. Abundant clonotypes (contaminants from the bulk population) could be present in FACS-sorted repertoires.

TCRdb processed the 5' RACE reads anew with MiXCR; each CDR3 protein has one entry. The sample consists of around 300,000 distinct CDR3 sequences, roughly 4.3% of them appearing once. As regards this clonotype: What it binds is unknown.

CDR3 size: 16 residues. The germline CDR1 and CDR2 sequences are SGHVS and FQNEAQ. Trimming shortened V by 4 bases and J by 4 bases, and 17 bases separated the two germline ends. The sample was PBMCs, taken 5 days after the yellow fever booster vaccination. The genes are TRBV7-8 and TRBJ1-5; D possibly corresponds to TRBD1 (6 bases). This TCR was recovered from a man younger than 35 who received the YFV17D yellow fever vaccine. This CDR3 reads CASSSLATGGNQPQHF. CDR3 nucleotide sequence: TGTGCCAGCAGCTCGCTCGCGACAGGCGGGAATCAGCCCCAGCATTTT.